This T cell receptor beta chain was documented in a study of blood T cell repertoires in COVID-19. Study as a whole: The samples span acute and convalescent COVID-19 from the United States, Italy and Spain. PBMCs, B-cell-depleted T cells, or T cells were the source of the cDNA or gDNA that made up the material.

TCRdb's copy holds only in-frame clones and misses some; the assay was immunoSEQ multiplex PCR. The sample records a few hundred thousand clones, roughly 91% being singletons. This CDR3 has 12 amino acids. V gave up 2 bases and J gave up 6 bases, with 8 bases separating them. This clone was counted once. Participant age was roughly 18 to 95 years, and participants resided in fewer than 25 US areas. Donors of Cohort 3 who recovered were those that had two negative PCRs, clearance, or symptom resolution. Material for sequencing was PBMCs or T cells enriched from blood (not recorded which). The gene calls are TRBV12-3 or TRBV12-4 and TRBJ2-7; D uncertain. This clonotype originated in a man aged 18 to 30 who had recovered from COVID-19. The CDR3 loop reads CASSLRALEQYF. The DNA of the CDR3 is TGTGCCAGCAGTTTAAGAGCGCTCGAGCAGTACTTC.